This TCR beta chain was sequenced during a study of OX40 agonist ivuxolimab in advanced cancers. The CDR3 consists of 17 residues. Germline loops: CDR1 SGHTA, CDR2 FQGNSA. V gave up 1 base and J gave up 2 bases, with 17 bases separating them. Assay: immunoSEQ multiplex PCR; the TCRdb copy retains only in-frame clones and omits some. The data show approximately 56,000 clones, 75% to 85% seen once. The clonotype was recovered from an adult with an advanced solid tumor such as melanoma, head and neck, liver or kidney cancer. This chain links TRBV7-2 with TRBJ1-1, with D unresolved. Sequenced here: CD4+ or CD8+ T cells sorted from blood, sampled in a trial of the OX40 agonist ivuxolimab. Written as DNA, the CDR3 is TGTGCCAGCAGCTTAGTAAGGAAACTGGGCGGTAACACTGAAGCTTTCTTT. Its protein product is CASSLVRKLGGNTEAFF.